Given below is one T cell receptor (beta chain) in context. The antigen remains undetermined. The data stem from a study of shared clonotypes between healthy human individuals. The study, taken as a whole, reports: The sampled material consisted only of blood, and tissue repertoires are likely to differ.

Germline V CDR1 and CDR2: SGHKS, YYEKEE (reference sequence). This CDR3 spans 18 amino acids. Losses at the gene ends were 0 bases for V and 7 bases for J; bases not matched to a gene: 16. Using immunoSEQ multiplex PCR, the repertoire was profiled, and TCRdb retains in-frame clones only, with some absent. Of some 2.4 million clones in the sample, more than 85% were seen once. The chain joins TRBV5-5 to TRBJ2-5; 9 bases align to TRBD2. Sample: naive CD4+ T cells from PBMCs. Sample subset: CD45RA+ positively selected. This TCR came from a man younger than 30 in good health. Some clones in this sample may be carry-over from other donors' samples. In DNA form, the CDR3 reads TGTGCCAGCAGCTTGGGGGTCGCGCGGGAGGGCAGTAAAGGGACCCAGTACTTC. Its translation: CASSLGVAREGSKGTQYF. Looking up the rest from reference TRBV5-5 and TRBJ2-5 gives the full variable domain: DAGVTQSPTHLIKTRGQQVTLRCSPISGHKSVSWYQQVLGQGPQFIFQYYEKEERGRGNFPDRFSARQFPNYSSELNVNALLLGDSALYLCASSLGVAREGSKGTQYFGPGTRLLVL.